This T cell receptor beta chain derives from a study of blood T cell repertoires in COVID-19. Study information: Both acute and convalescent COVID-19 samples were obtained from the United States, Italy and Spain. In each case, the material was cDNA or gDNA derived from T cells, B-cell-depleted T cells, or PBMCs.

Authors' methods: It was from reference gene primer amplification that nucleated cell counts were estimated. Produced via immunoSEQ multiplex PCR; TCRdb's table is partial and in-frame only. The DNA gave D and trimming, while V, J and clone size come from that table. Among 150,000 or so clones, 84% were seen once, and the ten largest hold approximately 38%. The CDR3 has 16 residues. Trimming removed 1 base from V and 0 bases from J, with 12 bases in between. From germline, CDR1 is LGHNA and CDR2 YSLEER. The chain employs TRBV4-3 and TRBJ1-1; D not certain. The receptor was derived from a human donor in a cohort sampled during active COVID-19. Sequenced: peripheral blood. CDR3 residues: CASSQGSGIMNTEAFF. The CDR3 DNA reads TGCGCCAGCAGCCAAGGTTCCGGGATCATGAACACTGAAGCTTTCTTT.